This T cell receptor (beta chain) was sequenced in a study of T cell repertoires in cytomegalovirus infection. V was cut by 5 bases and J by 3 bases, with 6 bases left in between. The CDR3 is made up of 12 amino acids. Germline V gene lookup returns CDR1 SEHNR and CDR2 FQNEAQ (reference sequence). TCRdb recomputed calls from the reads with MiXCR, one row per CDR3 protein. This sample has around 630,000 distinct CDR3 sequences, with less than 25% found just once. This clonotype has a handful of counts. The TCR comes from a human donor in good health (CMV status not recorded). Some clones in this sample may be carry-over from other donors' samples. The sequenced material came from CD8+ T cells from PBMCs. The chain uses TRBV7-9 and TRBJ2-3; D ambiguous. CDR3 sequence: CASSAETDTQYF. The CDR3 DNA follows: TGTGCCAGCAGCGCGGAGACAGATACGCAGTATTTT.